This T cell receptor beta chain derives from a study of T cell responses to AZD1222 COVID-19 vaccine. Whole-study results and caveats: Close to half of spike-specific TCRs reportedly recognize unmutated variant regions.

Assay used: immunoSEQ multiplex PCR; TCRdb lists only in-frame clones, some missing. The sample lists approximately 99,000 clones; approximately 86% were seen once. A note on this clone: The antigen is undetermined.

Germline values: CDR1 LGHNT, CDR2 FRNRAP. V was cut by 7 bases and J by 8 bases, with 11 bases left in between. This CDR3 region has 12 residues. The sample in question was peripheral blood, obtained on day 0 of AZD1222 vaccination. The TCR originated in an adult in good health. This chain connects TRBV12-5 to TRBJ1-4; D is undetermined. The CDR3 DNA follows: TGTGCTAGTGCCGCCCCCGGCGAAAAACTGTTTTTT. Translating gives CASAAPGEKLFF.